Sequencing of this T cell receptor (beta chain) was carried out in a study of cytomegalovirus exposure and HLA in healthy donors. Points from the study as a whole: Reports indicate that TCR beta sequences accurately predicted the HLA-A and HLA-B alleles of most subjects. Investigators reported approximately 170 TCR beta chains as tied to cytomegalovirus. For presence/absence analyses, sequencing depth was assumed to be roughly uniform across donors.

At sampling all donors were nominally healthy, likely with unrecorded immune exposures. PCR primers comprised 60 Vbeta and 13 Jbeta primers. The data were produced by immunoSEQ multiplex PCR, yet TCRdb's version contains in-frame clones alone and is incomplete. The sample holds 200,000 to 250,000 clones, 77% seen once. Comments on this clone: Its antigen is still unknown.

Input material: PBMCs. This receptor was obtained from a woman aged 55-69 years in good health and CMV-seropositive.

The CDR3: CASSHPGQGAYEQYF. The CDR3 nucleotides read TGCGCCAGCAGCCACCCGGGACAGGGGGCCTACGAGCAGTACTTC. The chain couples TRBV4-3 to TRBJ2-7; 11 bases align to TRBD1. J gave up 2 bases and V 3 bases, and 3 bases lay outside the gene matches. The CDR3 contains 15 residues. Germline loops: CDR1 LGHNA, CDR2 YSLEER.